This TCR beta chain derives from a study of cytomegalovirus exposure and HLA in healthy donors. Study-level results: Follow-up analysis seemed to connect common viral pathogens with several of the most significant clusters identified.

The CDR3 is made up of 12 amino acids. The germline V gene has CDR1 SGHAT and CDR2 FQNNGV. The V end lost 5 bases, the J end lost 7 bases, and 9 bases lay between the germline ends. Amplification used 60 Vbeta primers and 13 Jbeta primers. Sequencing was performed with immunoSEQ multiplex PCR; in TCRdb, only in-frame clones are kept and a portion is missing. Of about 160,000 clones listed, about 81% are singletons. Note on this clone: Its antigen is not known.

Material for sequencing was PBMCs. The chain joins TRBV11-2 to TRBJ2-1; TRBD1 might be the D (6 bases). The receptor comes from a woman aged 18 to 35 in good health and CMV-seronegative. CDR3 in amino acids: CASSQTGNEQFF. The CDR3 coding sequence is TGTGCCAGCAGCCAGACAGGAAATGAGCAGTTCTTC.